The 16 T cell receptor beta chains below all came from one sample that was sequenced in a study of blood T cell repertoires in COVID-19. Sequencing was performed with immunoSEQ multiplex PCR; in TCRdb, only in-frame clones are kept and a portion is missing. The sample comprises over 150,000 clones, 70% to 90% of which are singletons, and 20% to 25% rests with the top ten. Sequencing used peripheral blood. The receptors shown here come from a man aged 65-85 years with active or convalescent COVID-19.

The chain is built from TRBV30 and TRBJ1-6, with TRBD1 identical over 10 bases. V lost 3 bases to trimming and J lost 3 bases; unmatched junction nucleotides: 8. Germline V CDR1 and CDR2: GTSNPN, SVGIG (reference sequence). This CDR3 comprises 17 residues. This CDR3 is CAWSRPGQGIYNSPLHF. CDR3 nucleotides: TGTGCCTGGAGCCGACCGGGACAGGGGATCTATAATTCACCCCTCCACTTT.

V usage is TRBV27 and J usage is TRBJ2-7; 7 nucleotides agree with TRBD1. Germline CDR1 MNHEY, CDR2 SMNVEV (reference sequence). The CDR3 has 14 residues. Trimming cost V 6 bases and J 2 bases; bases outside gene matches: 7. CDR3 coding DNA: TGTGCCAGCAGAAGGACAGGAAGGACCTACGAGCAGTACTTC. It translates to CASRRTGRTYEQYF.

J is TRBJ2-2 and V is TRBV2; D call uncertain. The CDR3 totals 14 residues. The V end was cut by 1 base, the J end by 4 bases, with 7 bases between. From germline, CDR1 is SNHLY and CDR2 FYNNEI. CDR3 protein: CASSEELLTGELFF. DNA of the CDR3: TGTGCCAGCAGTGAAGAACTTCTCACCGGGGAGCTGTTTTTT.

V and J are TRBV9 and TRBJ1-6; TRBD1 is a possible D gene (6 bases). The V gene lost 2 bases and the J gene lost 3 bases, with 6 bases spanning the gap. Germline CDR1 is SGDLS and CDR2 is YYNGEE. The CDR3 sequence is 14 residues long. This chain's CDR3 is CASSVDSYNSPLHF. Here the CDR3 DNA reads TGTGCCAGCAGCGTGGACAGCTATAATTCACCCCTCCACTTT.

A single count supports this clone. The chain recombines TRBV6-5 with TRBJ2-7, with 7 bases matching TRBD1. The V gene end was trimmed by 0 bases and the J gene end by 2 bases; junction bases not matched to a gene: 7. The CDR3 contains 16 residues. The germline V gene has CDR1 MNHEY and CDR2 SVGAGI. In DNA, the CDR3 is TGTGCCAGCAGTTACTCGGGACAGTTCCGCGCCTACGAGCAGTACTTC. Translation gives CASSYSGQFRAYEQYF.

The chain links TRBV29-1 to TRBJ1-1; TRBD1 is a possible D gene (6 bases). Germline V gives CDR1 SQVTM, CDR2 ANQGSEA. Deletions cut 1 base from V and 4 bases from J, with 16 bases between. The CDR3 is 15 residues long. Here the CDR3 DNA reads TGCAGCGTTGAAGGCCTACAGGGAAAGGTCACTGAAGCTTTCTTT. It translates to CSVEGLQGKVTEAFF.

This clone has only one observation. The chain is built from TRBV4-1 and TRBJ1-2; TRBD1 might be the D (6 bases). This CDR3 has 15 residues. V gave up 4 bases and J gave up 0 bases, with 12 bases separating them. Germline lookup yields CDR1 MGHRA and CDR2 YSYEKL. The CDR3: CASSPVGTTNYGYTF. DNA of the CDR3: TGCGCCAGCAGCCCGGTTGGGACAACTAACTATGGCTACACCTTC.

Written as DNA, the CDR3 is TGTGCCAGTAGTATCCCTGCAGGCTCTGGAAACACCATATATTTT. Translation gives CASSIPAGSGNTIYF. V usage is TRBV19 and J usage is TRBJ1-3; D remains unclear. The CDR3 has 15 amino acids. The V gene lost 3 bases and the J gene lost 0 bases, with 9 bases spanning the gap. In germline, CDR1 is LNHDA, CDR2 SQIVND (reference sequence).

The chain links TRBV10-3 to TRBJ1-5; D perhaps matches TRBD1 (5 bases). The ends were cut back, 5 bases at V and 4 bases at J, with 9 bases in the middle. This CDR3 spans 13 amino acids. CDR1 and CDR2 from the germline V gene are ENHRY and SYGVKD. The CDR3: CAISPTENQPQHF. As DNA, the CDR3 is TGTGCCATCAGTCCGACAGAGAATCAGCCCCAGCATTTT.

The sample holds many counts of this clone. In DNA, the CDR3 is TGTGCCAGCAGTGTCAGCGGAGTGACGAACACCGGGGAGCTGTTTTTT. Its translation is CASSVSGVTNTGELFF. This sequence joins TRBV6-1 and TRBJ2-2, with a tentative D call TRBD2 (5 bases). This CDR3 has 16 residues. Germline loops: CDR1 MNHNS, CDR2 SASEGT. V dropped 4 bases and J dropped 0 bases, with 12 bases sitting between them.

This chain connects TRBV10-2 to TRBJ1-4, with D maybe TRBD1 (5 bases). The ends were cut back, 2 bases at V and 0 bases at J, with 7 bases in the middle. From germline, CDR1 is WSHSY and CDR2 SAAADI. This CDR3 is built from 15 residues. In DNA, the CDR3 is TGCGCCAGCAGTGAGGTGACAGCAACTAATGAAAAACTGTTTTTT. Its translation: CASSEVTATNEKLFF.

The chain has TRBV6-4 and TRBJ1-1; 7 bases map to TRBD1. This CDR3 is 14 amino acids long. V lost 4 bases, J lost 4 bases, and 6 bases stayed unmatched. From germline, CDR1 is MRHNA and CDR2 SNTAGT. Here the CDR3 DNA reads TGTGCCAGCAGTGCTCAGGGGGGAGGCACTGAAGCTTTCTTT. Its translation: CASSAQGGGTEAFF.

The chain couples TRBV28 to TRBJ2-1, with TRBD2 matching 12 bases. Germline V CDR1 and CDR2: MDHEN, SYDVKM. V lost 6 bases to trimming and J lost 7 bases; unmatched junction nucleotides: 22. The CDR3 is 20 amino acids. In DNA, the CDR3 is TGTGCCAGCAGCAAGTACTTGACAGCCGCTAGCGGGAGGGCCGTAAATGAGCAGTTCTTC. It yields the protein CASSKYLTAASGRAVNEQFF. Full variable domain (missing parts from reference TRBV28 and TRBJ2-1): DVKVTQSSRYLVKRTGEKVFLECVQDMDHENMFWYRQDPGLGLRLIYFSYDVKMKEKGDIPEGYSVSREKKERFSLILESASTNQTSMYLCASSKYLTAASGRAVNEQFFGPGTRLTVL.

CDR3 in DNA: TGTGCCAGCAAAGGACAGGTGGGTCAGCCCCAGCATTTT. Its translation: CASKGQVGQPQHF. The chain uses TRBV28 and TRBJ1-5; 7 bases map to TRBD1. Losses at the gene ends were 7 bases for V and 6 bases for J; bases not matched to a gene: 6. Germline-derived CDR1 and CDR2 are MDHEN and SYDVKM. This CDR3 is built from 13 residues.

V usage is TRBV19 and J usage is TRBJ2-2, with D uncertain. The V end lost 3 bases, the J end lost 4 bases, and 6 bases lay between the germline ends. In germline, CDR1 is LNHDA, CDR2 SQIVND (reference sequence). The CDR3 has 13 amino acids. The CDR3 sequence: CASSIQATGELFF. CDR3 bases: TGTGCCAGTAGTATTCAGGCCACCGGGGAGCTGTTTTTT. The entire variable domain, with the rest obtained from reference TRBV19 and TRBJ2-2, is as follows: DGGITQSPKYLFRKEGQNVTLSCEQNLNHDAMYWYRQDPGQGLRLIYYSQIVNDFQKGDIAEGYSVSREKKESFPLTVTSAQKNPTAFYLCASSIQATGELFFGEGSRLTVL.

V usage is TRBV29-1 and J usage is TRBJ1-2; the match to TRBD1 covers 10 bases. CDR1 is SQVTM and CDR2 is ANQGSEA in the germline V gene. The CDR3 contains 14 residues. V shed 6 bases and J 2 bases; nucleotides not matched to a gene: 6. CDR3 bases: TGCAGCGTCGCCCGGACAGGGGGGAACTATGGCTACACCTTC. The encoded protein is CSVARTGGNYGYTF.